These T cell receptor beta chains were read from a single sample in a study of cytomegalovirus exposure and HLA in healthy donors. Data came from immunoSEQ multiplex PCR; TCRdb stores just in-frame clones and leaves some out. Of about 88,000 clones listed, 90% are singletons. Sequenced: PBMCs. The receptors were sampled from a man aged 18-30 years in good health and CMV-seronegative. CDR3s include the opening cysteine and the closing phenylalanine or tryptophan. A D gene is named only where the DNA matches it firmly. A clone size is listed for some rows: how often the clone was seen (once, few, many), or a class if it is expanded.

j_call clone_size v_call d_call cdr3_nt cdr3_aa
TRBJ2-6 - TRBV5-1 - TGCGCCAGCAGCCCCTCCACGGGATCTGGGGCCAACGTCCTGACTTTC CASSPSTGSGANVLTF
TRBJ2-1 - TRBV28 TRBD2 TGTGCCAGCATAGCGGGAGACTTTATAGGTGAGCAGTTCTTC CASIAGDFIGEQFF
TRBJ2-1 - TRBV6-1 TRBD2 TGTGCCAGCAGTGCCCCACTAGCGGGAGTTCTCTATGAGCAGTTCTTC CASSAPLAGVLYEQFF
TRBJ2-3 - TRBV5-6 - TGTGCCAGCAGCCCCGTTGGAGGTTCGGGCACAGATACGCAGTATTTT CASSPVGGSGTDTQYF
TRBJ2-5 - TRBV9 TRBD1 TGTGCCAGCAGCGCCCTTTCGGACAGGGTGGCAGAGACCCAGTACTTC CASSALSDRVAETQYF
TRBJ1-2 once TRBV11-1 - TGTGCCAGCAGCTCAAAGACAGGCGGCTATGGCTACACCTTC CASSSKTGGYGYTF
TRBJ2-2 - TRBV9 TRBD2 TGTGCCAGCAGCGTCCGGGGGGGGAACACCGGGGAGCTGTTTTTT CASSVRGGNTGELFF
TRBJ1-3 - TRBV28 TRBD1 TGTGCCAGCAGTTCATATTGGGGAGGACAGGAACGCTCTGGAAACACCATATATTTT CASSSYWGGQERSGNTIYF
TRBJ2-1 - TRBV6-4 - TGTGCCAGCAGTGAGCTCGCATGGGGGGATGAGCAGTTCTTC CASSELAWGDEQFF
TRBJ2-5 once TRBV6-5 - TGTGCCAGCAGTAGACACGGAGGGCACGAGACCCAGTACTTC CASSRHGGHETQYF
TRBJ1-3 few TRBV28 - TGTGCCAGCAGTTTCATCCCTCGCCTAGATCCGCTTGGAAACACCATATATTTT CASSFIPRLDPLGNTIYF
TRBJ2-5 - TRBV5-1 TRBD2 TGCGCCAGCAGAGGAACGGGGGGGGTCGAACAGACCCAGTACTTC CASRGTGGVEQTQYF
TRBJ2-7 - TRBV28 TRBD2 TGTGCCAGCAGCCTTGGACTAGCGGGGAACTACGAGCAGTACTTC CASSLGLAGNYEQYF
TRBJ1-4 - TRBV2 TRBD1 TGTGCCAGTAGGACAGGGACTAATGAAAAACTGTTTTTT CASRTGTNEKLFF
TRBJ2-3 - TRBV5-1 TRBD1 TGCGCCAGCAGCTTGGGCACAGGGGTCACAGATACGCAGTATTTT CASSLGTGVTDTQYF
TRBJ2-6 - TRBV27 - TGTGCCAGCAGTTCCCAGGGTCCTGGGGCCAACGTCCTGACTTTC CASSSQGPGANVLTF
TRBJ1-2 - TRBV5-6 TRBD1 TGTGCCAGCAGCTTGGACAGGGGGCGGGTTGGCTACACCTTC CASSLDRGRVGYTF
TRBJ2-6 once TRBV6-1 - TGTGCCAGCAGGATACGGGGGGCCAACGTCCTGACTTTC CASRIRGANVLTF
TRBJ2-7 few TRBV7-9 - TGTGCCAGCAGCGATAATATAGTGAGCGAGCAGTACTTC CASSDNIVSEQYF
TRBJ2-2 - TRBV6-6 TRBD1 TGTGCCAGCAGTTGGACAGGGCTGAACGGGGAGCTGTTTTTT CASSWTGLNGELFF
TRBJ2-3 - TRBV4-2 TRBD2 TGTGCCAGCAGTTTAGAGTCGGTTAGGGCTAGCGGGAGCCCAGATACGCAGTATTTT CASSLESVRASGSPDTQYF
TRBJ2-1 - TRBV11-2 TRBD1 TGTGCCAGCAGCTACGGACAGGGCTACAATGAGCAGTTCTTC CASSYGQGYNEQFF
TRBJ2-6 - TRBV18 - TGTGCCAGCTCATCGCACCCCCAGGGGAGTGGGGCCAACGTCCTGACTTTC CASSSHPQGSGANVLTF
TRBJ2-7 - TRBV28 - TGTGCCAGCAGTTTAGGTCGGAGCTCCTACGAGCAGTACTTC CASSLGRSSYEQYF
TRBJ2-7 - TRBV13 TRBD1 TGTGCCAGCAGTACTGGGACAGGGCGCGAGCAGTACTTC CASSTGTGREQYF
TRBJ2-3 - TRBV7-2 TRBD2 TGTGCCAGCAGCTCCGAGGGTGCGGGAGGGCCCTTTACGCAGTATTTT CASSSEGAGGPFTQYF
TRBJ1-2 - TRBV19 TRBD1 TGTGCCAGTAGTTCCCGGGACAGGACTTACTATGGCTACACCTTC CASSSRDRTYYGYTF
TRBJ1-2 once TRBV27 - TGTGCCAGCAGTTTATCGTGGGGCGGAAACTATGGCTACACCTTC CASSLSWGGNYGYTF
TRBJ1-1 - TRBV4-1 TRBD1 TGCGCCAGCAGCCTCAAAGGCAGGGGGCGCCGGGCGGGCACTGAAGCTTTCTTT CASSLKGRGRRAGTEAFF
TRBJ2-1 - TRBV7-2 - TGTGCCAGCAGCTTCAGGGTAATGGGCTACAATGAGCAGTTCTTC CASSFRVMGYNEQFF
TRBJ2-7 once TRBV27 - TGTGCCAGCAGCCCCGTGCAGGGGGGACCCTACGAGCAGTACTTC CASSPVQGGPYEQYF
TRBJ2-3 - TRBV18 - TGTGCCAGCTCACCACCCGCAGATACGCAGTATTTT CASSPPADTQYF
TRBJ2-2 - TRBV6-9 - TGTGCCAGCCACATTCCGAACGGGGAGCTGTTTTTT CASHIPNGELFF
TRBJ2-7 - TRBV9 TRBD1 TGTGCCAGCAGTCCGGGCCAGGGGGCTTACGAGCAGTACTTC CASSPGQGAYEQYF
TRBJ2-2 - TRBV2 - TGTGCCAGCAGGGACTTCGCGGACACCGGGGAGCTGTTTTTT CASRDFADTGELFF
TRBJ2-1 - TRBV18 - TGTGCCAGCTCACCCGGTTACAATGAGCAGTTCTTC CASSPGYNEQFF
TRBJ2-7 - TRBV27 TRBD2 TGTGCCAGCAGTCGACTAGCCTCCTCCTACGAGCAGTACTTC CASSRLASSYEQYF
TRBJ1-1 - TRBV6-5 TRBD1 TGTGCCAGCAGCTACGCAGGGGGCTTGAACACTGAAGCTTTCTTT CASSYAGGLNTEAFF
TRBJ1-2 - TRBV7-9 - TGTGCCAGCAAAAGAGGCTATGGCTACACCTTC CASKRGYGYTF
TRBJ2-7 - TRBV19 - TGTGCCAGTAGTCCTATTCGGGACAAGAGATCCTACGAGCAGTACTTC CASSPIRDKRSYEQYF
TRBJ1-1 - TRBV4-1 - TGCGCCAGCAGCCAATCGGTCGGCACTGAAGCTTTCTTT CASSQSVGTEAFF
TRBJ2-3 - TRBV19 - TGTGCCAGTAGTGGGCTTAGCACAGATACGCAGTATTTT CASSGLSTDTQYF
TRBJ1-5 - TRBV9 - TGTGCCAGCGGCGCGGGTGGTCAGCCCCAGCATTTT CASGAGGQPQHF
TRBJ2-1 - TRBV6-1 TRBD1 TGTGCCAGCAGTGGGGACAGGGCTAATGAGCAGTTCTTC CASSGDRANEQFF
TRBJ1-5 - TRBV9 TRBD1 TGTGCCACCCCCGGGACAGGAAGCCCTAGCGATCAGCCCCAGCATTTT CATPGTGSPSDQPQHF